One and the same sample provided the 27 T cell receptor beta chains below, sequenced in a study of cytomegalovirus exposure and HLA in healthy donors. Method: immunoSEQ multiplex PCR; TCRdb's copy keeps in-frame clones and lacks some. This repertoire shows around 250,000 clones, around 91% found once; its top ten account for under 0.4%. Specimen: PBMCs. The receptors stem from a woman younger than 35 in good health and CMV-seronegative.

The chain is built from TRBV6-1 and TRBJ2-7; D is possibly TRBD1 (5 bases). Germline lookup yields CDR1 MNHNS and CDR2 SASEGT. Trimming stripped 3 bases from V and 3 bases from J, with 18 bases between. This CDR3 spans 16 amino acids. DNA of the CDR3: TGTGCCAGCAGTGACCCCCCTCGTCTCAGGGTCTACGAGCAGTACGTC. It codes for CASSDPPRLRVYEQYV.

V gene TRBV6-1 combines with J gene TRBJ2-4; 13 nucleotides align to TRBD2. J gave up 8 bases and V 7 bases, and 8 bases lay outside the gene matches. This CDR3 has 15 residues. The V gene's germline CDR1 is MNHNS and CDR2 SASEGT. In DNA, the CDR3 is TGTGCCAGCATCCCACTAGCGGGGGGGCTTGACATTCAGTACTTC. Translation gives CASIPLAGGLDIQYF.

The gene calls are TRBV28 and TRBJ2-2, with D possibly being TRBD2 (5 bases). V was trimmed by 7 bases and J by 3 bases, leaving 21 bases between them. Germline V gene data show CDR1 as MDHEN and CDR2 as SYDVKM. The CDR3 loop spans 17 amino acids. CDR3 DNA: TGTGCCAGCACTCCTTCGGCCCATCTAGCCTACACCGGGGAGCTGTTTTTT. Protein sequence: CASTPSAHLAYTGELFF.

The DNA for the CDR3 is TGTGCCAGCAGCCAGGGGCCAGCGGGGGTCCCTAGACGAGAGACCCAGTACTTC. It translates to CASSQGPAGVPRRETQYF. The chain joins TRBV7-2 to TRBJ2-5; 8 bases agree with TRBD2. The CDR3 is 18 residues long. In germline, CDR1 is SGHTA, CDR2 FQGNSA. J gave up 4 bases and V 5 bases, and 18 bases lay outside the gene matches.

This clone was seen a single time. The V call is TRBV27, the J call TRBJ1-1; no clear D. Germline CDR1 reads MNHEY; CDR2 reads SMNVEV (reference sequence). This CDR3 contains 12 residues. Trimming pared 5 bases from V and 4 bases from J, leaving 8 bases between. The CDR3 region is CASSTRGTEAFF. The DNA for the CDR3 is TGTGCCAGCAGTACTCGGGGCACTGAAGCTTTCTTT.

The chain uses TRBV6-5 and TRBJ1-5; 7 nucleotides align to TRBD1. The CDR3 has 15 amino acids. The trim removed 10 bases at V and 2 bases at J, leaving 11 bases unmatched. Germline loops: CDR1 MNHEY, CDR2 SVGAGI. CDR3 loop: CATQLSGGGNQPQHF. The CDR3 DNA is TGTGCCACCCAGCTCTCAGGGGGTGGCAATCAGCCCCAGCATTTT.

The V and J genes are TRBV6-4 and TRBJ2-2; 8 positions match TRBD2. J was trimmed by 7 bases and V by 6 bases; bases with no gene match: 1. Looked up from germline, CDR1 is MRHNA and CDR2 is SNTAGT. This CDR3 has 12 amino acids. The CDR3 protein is CASRGLGGELFF. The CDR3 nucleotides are TGTGCCAGCAGGGGACTAGGCGGGGAGCTGTTTTTT.

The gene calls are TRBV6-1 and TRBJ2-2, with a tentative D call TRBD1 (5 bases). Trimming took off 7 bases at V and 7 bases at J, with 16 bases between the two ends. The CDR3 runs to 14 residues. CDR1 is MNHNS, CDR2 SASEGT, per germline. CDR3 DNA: TGTGCCAGCACCAGCAGGGAAGTTGTCGGGGAGCTGTTTTTT. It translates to CASTSREVVGELFF.

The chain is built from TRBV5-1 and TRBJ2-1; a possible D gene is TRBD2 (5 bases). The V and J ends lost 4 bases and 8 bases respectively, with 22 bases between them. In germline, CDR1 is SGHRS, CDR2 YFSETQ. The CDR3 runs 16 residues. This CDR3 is CASSPTPTGNADEQFF. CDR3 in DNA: TGCGCCAGCAGCCCGACGCCTACGGGGAATGCGGATGAGCAGTTCTTC.

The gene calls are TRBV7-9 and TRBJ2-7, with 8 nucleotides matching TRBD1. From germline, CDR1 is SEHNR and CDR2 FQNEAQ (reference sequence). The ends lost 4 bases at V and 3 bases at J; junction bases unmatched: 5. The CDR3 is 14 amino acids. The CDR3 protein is CASSSHRGDYEQYF. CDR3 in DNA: TGTGCCAGCAGCTCTCACAGGGGGGACTACGAGCAGTACTTC.

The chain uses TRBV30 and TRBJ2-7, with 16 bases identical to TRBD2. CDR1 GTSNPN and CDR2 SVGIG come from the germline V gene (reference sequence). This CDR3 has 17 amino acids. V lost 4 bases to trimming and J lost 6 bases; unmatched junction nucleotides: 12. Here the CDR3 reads CAWNLGTSGGAWVEQYF. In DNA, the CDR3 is TGTGCCTGGAACCTAGGGACTAGCGGGGGGGCCTGGGTCGAGCAGTACTTC.

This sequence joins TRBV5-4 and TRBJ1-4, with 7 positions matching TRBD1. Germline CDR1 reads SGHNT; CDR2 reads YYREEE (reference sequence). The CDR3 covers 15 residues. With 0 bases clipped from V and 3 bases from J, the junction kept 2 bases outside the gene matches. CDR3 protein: CASSLGQGANEKLFF. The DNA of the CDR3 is TGTGCCAGCAGCTTGGGACAGGGAGCTAATGAAAAACTGTTTTTT.

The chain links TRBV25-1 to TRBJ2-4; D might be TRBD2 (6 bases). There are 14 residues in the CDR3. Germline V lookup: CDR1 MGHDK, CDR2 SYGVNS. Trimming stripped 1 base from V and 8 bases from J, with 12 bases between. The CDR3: CASSESGRGDIQYF. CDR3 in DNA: TGTGCCAGCAGTGAATCGGGTCGCGGGGACATTCAGTACTTC.

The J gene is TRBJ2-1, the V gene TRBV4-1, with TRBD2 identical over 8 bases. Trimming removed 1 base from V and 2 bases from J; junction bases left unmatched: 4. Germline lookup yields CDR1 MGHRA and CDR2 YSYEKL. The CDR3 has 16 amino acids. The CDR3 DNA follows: TGCGCCAGCAGCCAAGCTACTAGCGGCGCCTACAATGAGCAGTTCTTC. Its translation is CASSQATSGAYNEQFF.

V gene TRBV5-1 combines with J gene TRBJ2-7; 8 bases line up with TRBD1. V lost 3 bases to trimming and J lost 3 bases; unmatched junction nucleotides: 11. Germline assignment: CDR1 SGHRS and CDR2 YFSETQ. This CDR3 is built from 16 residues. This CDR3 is CASSWAGGDLFYEQYF. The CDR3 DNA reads TGCGCCAGCAGCTGGGCAGGGGGCGACCTGTTCTACGAGCAGTACTTC.

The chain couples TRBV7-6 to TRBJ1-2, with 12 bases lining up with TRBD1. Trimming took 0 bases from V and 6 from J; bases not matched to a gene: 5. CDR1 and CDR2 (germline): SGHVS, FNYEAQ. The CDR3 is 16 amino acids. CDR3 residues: CASSLARDRGLDGYTF. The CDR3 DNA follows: TGTGCCAGCAGCTTAGCGCGGGACAGGGGGCTCGATGGCTACACCTTC. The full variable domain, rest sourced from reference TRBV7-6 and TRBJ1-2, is GAGVSQSPRYKVTKRGQDVALRCDPISGHVSLYWYRQALGQGPEFLTYFNYEAQQDKSGLPNDRFSAERPEGSISTLTIQRTEQRDSAMYRCASSLARDRGLDGYTFGSGTRLTVV.

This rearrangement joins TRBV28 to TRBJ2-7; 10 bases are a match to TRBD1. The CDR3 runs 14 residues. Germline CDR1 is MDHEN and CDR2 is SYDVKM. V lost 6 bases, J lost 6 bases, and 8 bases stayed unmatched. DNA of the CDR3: TGTGCCAGCAGCACCGGGACAGGGGTATTCGAGCAGTACTTC. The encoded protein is CASSTGTGVFEQYF.

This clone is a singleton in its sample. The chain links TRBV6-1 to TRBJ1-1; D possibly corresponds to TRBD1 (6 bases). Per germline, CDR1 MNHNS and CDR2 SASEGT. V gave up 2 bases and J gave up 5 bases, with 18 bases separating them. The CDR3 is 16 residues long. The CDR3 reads CASSEYQGMSNTEAFF. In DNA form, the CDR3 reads TGTGCCAGCAGTGAATATCAGGGGATGAGCAATACTGAAGCTTTCTTT.

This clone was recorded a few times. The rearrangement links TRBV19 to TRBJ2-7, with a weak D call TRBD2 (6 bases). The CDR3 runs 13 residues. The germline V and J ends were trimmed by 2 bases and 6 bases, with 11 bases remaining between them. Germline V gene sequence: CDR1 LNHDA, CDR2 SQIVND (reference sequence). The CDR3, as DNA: TGTGCCAGTAGTATAATCGGGGGTGGCGAGCAGTACGTC. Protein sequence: CASSIIGGGEQYV.

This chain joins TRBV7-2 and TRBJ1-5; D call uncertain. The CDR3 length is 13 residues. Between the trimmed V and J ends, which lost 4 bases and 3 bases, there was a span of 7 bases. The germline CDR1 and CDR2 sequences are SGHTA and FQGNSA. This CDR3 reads CASSYGLNQPQHF. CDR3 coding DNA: TGTGCCAGCAGCTACGGACTCAATCAGCCCCAGCATTTT.

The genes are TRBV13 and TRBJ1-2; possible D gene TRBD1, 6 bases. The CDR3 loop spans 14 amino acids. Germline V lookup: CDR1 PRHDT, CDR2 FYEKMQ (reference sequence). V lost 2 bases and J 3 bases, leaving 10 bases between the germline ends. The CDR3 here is CASSLRDTDYGYTF. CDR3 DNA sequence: TGTGCCAGCAGCTTACGGGACACAGACTATGGCTACACCTTC.

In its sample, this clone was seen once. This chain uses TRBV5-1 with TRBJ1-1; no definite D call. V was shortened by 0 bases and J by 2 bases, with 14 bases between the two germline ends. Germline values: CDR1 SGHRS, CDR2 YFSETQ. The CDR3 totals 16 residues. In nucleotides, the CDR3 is TGCGCCAGCAGCTTGGTCGAGGGAGAAGGAAACACTGAAGCTTTCTTT. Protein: CASSLVEGEGNTEAFF.

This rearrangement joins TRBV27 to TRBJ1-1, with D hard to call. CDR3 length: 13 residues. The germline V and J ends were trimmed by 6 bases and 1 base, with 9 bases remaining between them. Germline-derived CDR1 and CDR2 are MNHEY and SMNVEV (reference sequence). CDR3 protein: CASRISRNTEAFF. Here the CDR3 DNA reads TGTGCCAGCAGAATTTCTAGGAACACTGAAGCTTTCTTT.

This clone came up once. This CDR3 reads CASNSWGFGRETQYF. CDR3 coding DNA: TGTGCCAGCAATTCTTGGGGGTTCGGGAGGGAGACCCAGTACTTC. V gene TRBV5-4 combines with J gene TRBJ2-5, with 7 bases fitting TRBD2. The CDR3 spans 15 residues. The V gene's germline CDR1 is SGHNT and CDR2 YYREEE (reference sequence). The V gene end was trimmed by 6 bases and the J gene end by 5 bases; junction bases not matched to a gene: 13.

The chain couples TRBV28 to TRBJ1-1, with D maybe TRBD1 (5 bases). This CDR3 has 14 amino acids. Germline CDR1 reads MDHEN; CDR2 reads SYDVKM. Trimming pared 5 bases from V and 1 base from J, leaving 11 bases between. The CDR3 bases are TGTGCCAGCAGTGGAAGGGGCGAGAACACTGAAGCTTTCTTT. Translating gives CASSGRGENTEAFF.

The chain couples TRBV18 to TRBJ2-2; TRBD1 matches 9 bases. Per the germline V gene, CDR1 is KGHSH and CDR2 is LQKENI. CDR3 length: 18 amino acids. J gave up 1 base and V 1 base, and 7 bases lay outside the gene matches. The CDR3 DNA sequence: TGTGCCAGCTCACCACTAGAGTGGACAGGGGTGAACACCGGGGAGCTGTTTTTT. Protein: CASSPLEWTGVNTGELFF.

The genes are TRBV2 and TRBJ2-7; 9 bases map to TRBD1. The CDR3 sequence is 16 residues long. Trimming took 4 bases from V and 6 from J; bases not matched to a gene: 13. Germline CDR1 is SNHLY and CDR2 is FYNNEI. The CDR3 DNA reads TGTGCCAGCAGTGCGGACAGGGGAAGGCGGGGATCCGAGCAGTACGTC. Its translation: CASSADRGRRGSEQYV.